Given below is one TCR beta chain in context. Here immunoSEQ multiplex PCR was the method, and the copy in TCRdb shows in-frame clones only, minus some. The sample has about 440,000 clones; around 90% are singletons. V was clipped by 2 bases and J by 0 bases, with 13 bases between them. Germline CDR1 MNHNY, CDR2 SVGAGI (reference sequence). CDR3 length: 16 residues. Specified treatment: roughly 18 received Ad26.COV2.S at low or high dose, single or two shots; five or six received placebo; per-sample allocation not given. The study sampled participants on day 63 after the first vaccine or placebo injection. The data are from a study of Ad26.COV2.S vaccination and SARS-CoV-2 variants.

The sequence derives from a person between 18 and 65 years old who received the Ad26.COV2.S COVID-19 vaccine or a placebo. The material was peripheral blood, obtained in a trial of Ad26.COV2.S vaccine versus placebo. The chain couples TRBV6-6 to TRBJ1-1; D possibly corresponds to TRBD1 (5 bases). The CDR3 bases are TGTGCCAGCAGTTACACCGGGGGGTGGATGAACACTGAAGCTTTCTTT. As protein: CASSYTGGWMNTEAFF.